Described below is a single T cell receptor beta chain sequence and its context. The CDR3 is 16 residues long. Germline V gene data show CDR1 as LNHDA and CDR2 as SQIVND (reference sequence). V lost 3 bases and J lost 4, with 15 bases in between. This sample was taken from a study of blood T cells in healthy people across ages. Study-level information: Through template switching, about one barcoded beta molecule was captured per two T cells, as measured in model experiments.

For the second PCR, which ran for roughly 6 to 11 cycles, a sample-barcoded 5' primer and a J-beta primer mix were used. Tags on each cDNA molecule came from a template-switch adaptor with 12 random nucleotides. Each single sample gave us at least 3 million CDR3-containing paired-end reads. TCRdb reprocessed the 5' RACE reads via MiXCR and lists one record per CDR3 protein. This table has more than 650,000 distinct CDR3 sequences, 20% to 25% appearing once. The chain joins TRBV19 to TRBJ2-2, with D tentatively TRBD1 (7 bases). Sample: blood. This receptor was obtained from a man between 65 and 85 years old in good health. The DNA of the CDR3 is TGTGCCAGTAGTATTTCCTCGCAGGGGGGCACCGGGGAGCTGTTTTTT. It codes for CASSISSQGGTGELFF. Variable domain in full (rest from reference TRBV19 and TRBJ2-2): DGGITQSPKYLFRKEGQNVTLSCEQNLNHDAMYWYRQDPGQGLRLIYYSQIVNDFQKGDIAEGYSVSREKKESFPLTVTSAQKNPTAFYLCASSISSQGGTGELFFGEGSRLTVL.